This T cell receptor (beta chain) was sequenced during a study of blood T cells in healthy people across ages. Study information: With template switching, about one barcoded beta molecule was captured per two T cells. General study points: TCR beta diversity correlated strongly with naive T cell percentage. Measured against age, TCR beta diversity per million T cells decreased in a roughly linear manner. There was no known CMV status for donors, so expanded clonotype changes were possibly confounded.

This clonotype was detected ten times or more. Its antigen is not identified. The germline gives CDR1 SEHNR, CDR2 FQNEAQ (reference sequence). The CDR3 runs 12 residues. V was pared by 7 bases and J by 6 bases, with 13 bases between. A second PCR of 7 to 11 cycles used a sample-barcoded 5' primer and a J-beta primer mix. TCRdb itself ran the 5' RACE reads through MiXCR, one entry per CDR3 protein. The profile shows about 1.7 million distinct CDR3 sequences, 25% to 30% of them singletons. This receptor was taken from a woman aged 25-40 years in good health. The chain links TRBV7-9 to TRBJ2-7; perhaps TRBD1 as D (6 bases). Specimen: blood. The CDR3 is CASTQGSGEQYF. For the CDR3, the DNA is TGTGCCAGCACACAGGGATCGGGCGAGCAGTACTTC. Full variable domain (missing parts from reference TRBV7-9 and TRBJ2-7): DTGVSQNPRHKITKRGQNVTFRCDPISEHNRLYWYRQTLGQGPEFLTYFQNEAQLEKSRLLSDRFSAERPKGSFSTLEIQRTEQGDSAMYLCASTQGSGEQYFGPGTRLTVT.